What follows are 27 T cell receptor beta chains derived from one specimen sequenced in a study of identical twins (dated by TCRdb to the mid-2010s). Libraries were made using 5' RACE. Data came from an Illumina HiSeq 2000. TCRdb redid the processing of the public reads, applying fastp at Q25 and MiXCR, and retained in-frame beta chains. CDR3 protein sequences are deduplicated, and each keeps its most common genes and DNA. Across this sample there are about 890,000 distinct CDR3 sequences, with about 12% seen only once. Around 1.5% of the sample goes to the ten largest clones. This sample was also put to use in a study of yellow fever vaccine responses in identical twins.

The sequenced sample was PBMCs. The receptors shown here come from a woman aged 18-35 years in good health.

The rearrangement joins TRBV6-1 to TRBJ2-3, with 9 bases that match TRBD1. Germline V gene lookup returns CDR1 MNHNS and CDR2 SASEGT. V gave up 8 bases and J gave up 0 bases; unmatched junction bases: 3. The CDR3 sequence is 14 residues long. The CDR3 region has the DNA TGTGCCAGCGAACAGGGGGCTAGCACAGATACGCAGTATTTT. Translated: CASEQGASTDTQYF.

The rearrangement links TRBV24-1 to TRBJ2-1; TRBD1 aligns across 7 bases. This CDR3 contains 17 residues. After removal of 4 bases from V and 4 bases from J, the junction contained 12 bases not matched to a gene. CDR1 and CDR2 from the germline V gene are KGHDR and SFDVKD. CDR3 loop: CATSENTQGVLYNEQFF. As DNA, the CDR3 is TGTGCCACCAGTGAAAACACGCAGGGGGTACTATACAATGAGCAGTTCTTC.

This clonotype was picked up a small number of times. The chain is built from TRBV20-1 and TRBJ2-2; D gene uncertain. CDR1 is DFQATT, CDR2 SNEGSKA, per germline (reference sequence). The germline V and J ends were trimmed by 5 bases and 6 bases, with 10 bases remaining between them. The CDR3 extends over 12 amino acids. CDR3 sequence (DNA): TGCAGTGCTCCGGTCCGCCCCGGGGAGCTGTTTTTT. It specifies CSAPVRPGELFF.

This clonotype was found a few times. This chain uses TRBV19 with TRBJ2-1; D unresolved. This CDR3 has 14 residues. Per the germline V gene, CDR1 is LNHDA and CDR2 is SQIVND (reference sequence). Trimming stripped 4 bases from V and 3 bases from J, with 10 bases between. The CDR3 DNA reads as TGTGCCAGTAGTAATATTGAGGACTACAATGAGCAGTTCTTC. Its protein product is CASSNIEDYNEQFF.

CDR3 in amino acids: CAISERDTPRTDTQYF. The CDR3 DNA is TGTGCCATCAGTGAGCGGGACACCCCCCGCACAGATACGCAGTATTTT. V usage is TRBV10-3 and J usage is TRBJ2-3; the D gene is possibly TRBD1 (6 bases). The CDR3 spans 16 residues. V was clipped by 2 bases and J by 1 base, with 13 bases between them. The germline V gene has CDR1 ENHRY and CDR2 SYGVKD.

V is TRBV5-4 and J is TRBJ2-5, with TRBD2 as a possible D gene (6 bases). The CDR3 covers 16 residues. V gave up 0 bases and J gave up 1 base, with 13 bases separating them. Germline V gene data show CDR1 as SGHNT and CDR2 as YYREEE (reference sequence). The CDR3 DNA is TGTGCCAGCAGCTTGGCGAGCGGGCCCGCCCAAGAGACCCAGTACTTC. This sequence encodes CASSLASGPAQETQYF.

This sequence joins TRBV12-3 or TRBV12-4 and TRBJ1-5; tentative D call: TRBD1 (5 bases). V lost 6 bases, J lost 3 bases, and 9 bases lay in between. CDR3 length: 13 residues. CDR3 DNA sequence: TGTGCCAGCAGGTTACAGGTCAATCAGCCCCAGCATTTT. The encoded protein is CASRLQVNQPQHF.

This clonotype has more than one count but fewer than ten. This CDR3 is missing its conserved last phenylalanine or tryptophan, likely due to a read error. The DNA is left out, because the CDR3 cannot be placed on it with certainty; the CDR3 is given as TCRdb lists it. CDR3 residues: CASSSRRNV. J is TRBJ1-5 and V is TRBV7-3. 9 amino acids form the CDR3, both terminal residues included. The germline gives CDR1 SGHTA, CDR2 FQGTGA.

This rearrangement joins TRBV28 to TRBJ1-2; 12 nucleotides align to TRBD1. Germline loops: CDR1 MDHEN, CDR2 SYDVKM. The CDR3 sequence is 15 residues long. The trim removed 6 bases at V and 8 bases at J, leaving 10 bases unmatched. The CDR3 here is CASSLGGTGGYGYTF. The CDR3 DNA reads TGTGCCAGCAGCCTCGGGGGGACAGGGGGCTACGGCTACACCTTC.

There are many counts of this clonotype. The rearrangement links TRBV4-1 to TRBJ1-5; D ambiguous. This CDR3 has 13 amino acids. The germline V gene encodes CDR1 MGHRA and CDR2 YSYEKL. Trimming pared 1 base from V and 3 bases from J, leaving 4 bases between. This chain's CDR3 is CASSQGYNQPQHF. In DNA, the CDR3 is TGCGCCAGCAGCCAAGGGTACAATCAGCCCCAGCATTTT.

This chain links TRBV4-1 with TRBJ2-5; 9 bases line up with TRBD2. Losses at the gene ends were 0 bases for V and 2 bases for J; bases not matched to a gene: 7. Germline V gene sequence: CDR1 MGHRA, CDR2 YSYEKL. This CDR3 has 17 amino acids. In DNA, the CDR3 is TGCGCCAGCAGCCAAGACGCTAGCGGGATAATGCAAGAGACCCAGTACTTC. Amino acid sequence: CASSQDASGIMQETQYF.

At least ten counts were recorded for this clonotype. The rearrangement joins TRBV10-2 to TRBJ2-7; 9 bases match TRBD1. Losses at the gene ends were 4 bases for V and 3 bases for J; bases not matched to a gene: 1. CDR3 length equals 13 residues. In germline, CDR1 is WSHSY, CDR2 SAAADI. The DNA for the CDR3 is TGCGCCAGCAGTGGGGACAGGGACTACGAGCAGTACTTC. Translated: CASSGDRDYEQYF.

This clonotype was found a few times. This chain joins TRBV4-1 and TRBJ1-2, with 9 bases fitting TRBD1. This CDR3 comprises 14 residues. Germline V gene sequence: CDR1 MGHRA, CDR2 YSYEKL. With V trimmed by 4 bases and J by 8 bases, 8 bases remained unmatched. The CDR3 is CASSLSQGAEGYTF. Here the CDR3 DNA reads TGCGCCAGCAGCCTGTCACAGGGGGCGGAAGGCTACACCTTC.

This clonotype has a handful of counts. The rearrangement joins TRBV3-1 to TRBJ2-2; D unclear. CDR1 and CDR2 from the germline V gene are LGHDT and YNNKEL (reference sequence). Trimming removed 0 bases from V and 9 bases from J, with 17 bases in between. This CDR3 is 16 amino acids long. The CDR3 DNA sequence: TGTGCCAGCAGCCAAGAAGGTAGGCAGAGTCGGCGGGAGCTGTTTTTT. Translated, it gives CASSQEGRQSRRELFF.

J is TRBJ2-1 and V is TRBV4-1, with 13 bases identical to TRBD2. The germline CDR1 and CDR2 sequences are MGHRA and YSYEKL. The V and J ends lost 7 bases and 5 bases, in that order; junction bases with no gene match: 5. The CDR3 length is 15 residues. CDR3 in DNA: TGCGCCAGCAAACCGGGACTAGCGGGGAACAATGAGCAGTTCTTC. Amino acid sequence: CASKPGLAGNNEQFF.

This clonotype was detected only a few times. V gene TRBV20-1 combines with J gene TRBJ1-1; D might be TRBD1 (6 bases). Germline CDR1 reads DFQATT; CDR2 reads SNEGSKA (reference sequence). The CDR3 runs to 15 residues. The CDR3 region has the DNA TGCAGAGCTGCCGGGACACACCAACCGAACACTGAAGCTTTCTTT. This encodes CRAAGTHQPNTEAFF.

This clonotype turned up a few times. This chain joins TRBV15 and TRBJ2-7; D possibly corresponds to TRBD2 (5 bases). Germline CDR1 is LNHNV and CDR2 is YYDKDF (reference sequence). CDR3 length: 16 amino acids. Trimming pared 0 bases from V and 5 bases from J, leaving 17 bases between. CDR3 sequence reads: CATSRDWASPQDEQYF. DNA for the CDR3: TGTGCCACCAGCAGAGATTGGGCTAGCCCTCAAGACGAGCAGTACTTC.

The CDR3 sequence: CASSSAGTLSSYEQYF. The CDR3 DNA is TGTGCCAGCAGCTCCGCGGGGACGCTAAGCTCCTACGAGCAGTACTTC. The J gene is TRBJ2-7, the V gene TRBV7-2, with a tentative D call TRBD2 (6 bases). The germline V gene has CDR1 SGHTA and CDR2 FQGNSA. CDR3 length: 16 amino acids. Between the trimmed V and J ends, which lost 4 bases and 0 bases, there was a span of 16 bases.

This clonotype was observed once. The rearrangement links TRBV12-3 or TRBV12-4 to TRBJ1-6; D call uncertain. The CDR3 has 12 residues. V was cut by 6 bases and J by 9 bases, with 9 bases left in between. CDR3 loop: CASSNSVSPLHF. Here the CDR3 DNA reads TGTGCCAGCAGCAACTCAGTTTCACCCCTCCACTTT.

This clonotype was found a few times. The chain recombines TRBV28 with TRBJ2-1; 9 positions agree with TRBD2. After removal of 10 bases from V and 3 bases from J, the junction contained 13 bases not matched to a gene. Per the germline V gene, CDR1 is MDHEN and CDR2 is SYDVKM. The CDR3 is 16 amino acids. The CDR3 loop is CATRSSLAGIYNEQFF. CDR3 nucleotide sequence: TGTGCCACCAGATCAAGTCTAGCGGGGATCTACAATGAGCAGTTCTTC.

This chain connects TRBV4-2 to TRBJ2-4; TRBD2 matches 13 bases. Unmatched junction bases numbered 5, after V lost 4 bases and J lost 8 bases. CDR1 is LGHNA and CDR2 is YNFKEQ in the germline V gene. The CDR3 spans 15 residues. This CDR3 is CASSPTSGGVDIQYF. CDR3 coding DNA: TGTGCCAGCAGCCCAACTAGCGGGGGGGTGGACATTCAGTACTTC.

This clonotype appeared a few times. V and J are TRBV7-9 and TRBJ2-7; 9 positions match TRBD1. Per germline, CDR1 SEHNR and CDR2 FQNEAQ (reference sequence). Unmatched junction bases numbered 7, after V lost 4 bases and J lost 3 bases. The CDR3 has 15 amino acids. This CDR3 reads CASSSQATGGYEQYF. The CDR3, as DNA: TGTGCCAGCAGCTCCCAGGCGACAGGGGGCTACGAGCAGTACTTC. Combining the CDR3 with reference TRBV7-9 and TRBJ2-7 gives the whole variable domain DTGVSQNPRHKITKRGQNVTFRCDPISEHNRLYWYRQTLGQGPEFLTYFQNEAQLEKSRLLSDRFSAERPKGSFSTLEIQRTEQGDSAMYLCASSSQATGGYEQYFGPGTRLTVT.

The chain uses TRBV9 and TRBJ2-7, with D perhaps matching TRBD2 (6 bases). Germline CDR1 and CDR2: SGDLS and YYNGEE. V lost 4 bases, J lost 7 bases, and 15 bases lay in between. The CDR3 runs to 13 residues. In nucleotides, the CDR3 is TGTGCCAGCAGCCTATGGGGGGTGGGGGAGCAGTACTTC. This encodes CASSLWGVGEQYF.

The rearrangement uses TRBV24-1 and TRBJ2-3, with TRBD1 matching 11 bases. V lost 0 bases, J lost 2 bases, and 18 bases stayed unmatched. This CDR3 is built from 22 residues. The germline CDR1 and CDR2 sequences are KGHDR and SFDVKD. The CDR3 coding sequence is TGTGCCACCAGTGATTTGTCTGGACAGGGGGCGCTCGGGCGGGACCACACAGATACGCAGTATTTT. Translation gives CATSDLSGQGALGRDHTDTQYF.

The chain couples TRBV23-1 to TRBJ1-6; no definite D call. TRBV23-1 is classed as an ORF, of uncertain function. With 4 bases removed from V and 6 bases from J, the gap between germline ends came to 10 bases. The CDR3 runs 14 residues. The CDR3 DNA sequence: TGCGCCAGCAGTCCTGGGATATTTAATTCACCCCTCCACTTT. It specifies CASSPGIFNSPLHF.

This clonotype was picked up a small number of times. This chain connects TRBV20-1 to TRBJ2-5; 8 nucleotides align to TRBD2. After removal of 3 bases from V and 2 bases from J, the junction contained 8 bases not matched to a gene. CDR3 size: 15 residues. CDR1 is DFQATT, CDR2 SNEGSKA, per germline (reference sequence). CDR3 in amino acids: CSASVWRGDQETQYF. Written as DNA, the CDR3 is TGCAGTGCTAGTGTGTGGCGGGGGGATCAAGAGACCCAGTACTTC.

The chain uses TRBV2 and TRBJ1-1; D is unresolved. Germline CDR1 and CDR2: SNHLY and FYNNEI. The ends were cut back, 5 bases at V and 8 bases at J, with 9 bases in the middle. CDR3 length: 11 residues. CDR3 DNA: TGTGCCAGCAGTAAAGACGGGGAAGCTTTCTTT. As protein: CASSKDGEAFF. Combining the CDR3 with reference TRBV2 and TRBJ1-1 gives the whole variable domain EPEVTQTPSHQVTQMGQEVILRCVPISNHLYFYWYRQILGQKVEFLVSFYNNEISEKSEIFDDQFSVERPDGSNFTLKIRSTKLEDSAMYFCASSKDGEAFFGQGTRLTVV.